This record concerns one T cell receptor beta chain sequence. The target antigen is unknown. The sample belongs to a study of cytomegalovirus exposure and HLA in healthy donors. Study as a whole: According to later analysis, the same platform produced the 120 or so validation and some 680 first-cohort repertoires.

The ends were cut back, 5 bases at V and 4 bases at J, with 11 bases in the middle. CDR3 size: 14 residues. Germline CDR1 is MDHEN and CDR2 is SYDVKM. Regarding the study as a whole: Per published reports, the classifier diagnosed cytomegalovirus status with high specificity and sensitivity. The investigators catalogued 180 or so TCR beta chains as cytomegalovirus-associated.

Libraries were prepared by immunoSEQ multiplex PCR; TCRdb keeps only in-frame clonotypes and omits some of them. The data show about 220,000 clones, approximately 87% seen once. The sequencing input was PBMCs. This TCR was recovered from a man younger than 35 in good health and CMV-seronegative. The chain joins TRBV28 to TRBJ1-4; tentatively, D is TRBD1 (6 bases). CDR3 in DNA: TGTGCCAGCAGTCCGGGGGGCAGTAATGAAAAACTGTTTTTT. Translated, it gives CASSPGGSNEKLFF. Based on the CDR3 plus reference TRBV28 and TRBJ1-4, the full variable domain is DVKVTQSSRYLVKRTGEKVFLECVQDMDHENMFWYRQDPGLGLRLIYFSYDVKMKEKGDIPEGYSVSREKKERFSLILESASTNQTSMYLCASSPGGSNEKLFFGSGTQLSVL.